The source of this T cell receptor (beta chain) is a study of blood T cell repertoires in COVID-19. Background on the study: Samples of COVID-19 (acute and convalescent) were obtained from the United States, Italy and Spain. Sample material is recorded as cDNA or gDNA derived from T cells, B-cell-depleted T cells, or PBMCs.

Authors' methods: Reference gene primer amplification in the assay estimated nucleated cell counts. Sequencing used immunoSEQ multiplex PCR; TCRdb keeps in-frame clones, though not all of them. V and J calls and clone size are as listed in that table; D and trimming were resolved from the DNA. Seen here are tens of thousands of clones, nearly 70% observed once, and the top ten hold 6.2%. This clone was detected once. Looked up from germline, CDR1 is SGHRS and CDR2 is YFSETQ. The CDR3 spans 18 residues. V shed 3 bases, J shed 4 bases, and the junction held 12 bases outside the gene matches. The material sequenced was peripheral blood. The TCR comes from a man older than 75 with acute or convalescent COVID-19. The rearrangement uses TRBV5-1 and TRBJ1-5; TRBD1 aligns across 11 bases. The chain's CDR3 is CASSSEPGQGDGNQPQHF. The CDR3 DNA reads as TGCGCCAGCAGCTCGGAACCGGGACAGGGGGATGGTAATCAGCCCCAGCATTTT. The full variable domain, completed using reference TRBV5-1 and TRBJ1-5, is KAGVTQTPRYLIKTRGQQVTLSCSPISGHRSVSWYQQTPGQGLQFLFEYFSETQRNKGNFPGRFSGRQFSNSRSEMNVSTLELGDSALYLCASSSEPGQGDGNQPQHFGDGTRLSIL.